The sequence of this T cell receptor (beta chain) was determined in a study of STAT5B mutations in CD4+ large granular lymphocyte leukemia. Study-level points and caveats: Patient CD4-sorted repertoires looked more clonal than healthy CD4+ repertoires, even without putative leukemic clones. Approximately 25% of private leukemic clonotypes occurred rarely in other patients' non-leukemic repertoires.

This was a survey-level run. TCRdb's table, derived via immunoSEQ multiplex PCR, lists solely in-frame clones and lacks some. The data hold tens of thousands of clones, with around 81% observed a single time. There are a few counts of this clone. Its antigen is as yet unknown. The sample consisted of CD4+ T cells from blood buffy coats. The sequence came from a human donor in good health.

The CDR3 spells CASSQDRGRGDQPQHF. CDR3 DNA sequence: TGTGCCAGCAGCCAGGACCGGGGCAGGGGTGATCAGCCCCAGCATTTT. The rearrangement joins TRBV4-2 to TRBJ1-5, with D possibly TRBD1 on 6 matching bases. The germline CDR1 and CDR2 sequences are LGHNA and YNFKEQ. The V gene lost 3 bases and the J gene lost 5 bases, with 17 bases spanning the gap. This CDR3 comprises 16 residues.